A single sample gave rise to the 6 T cell receptor beta chains below, sequenced in a study of CD8 T cells in ankylosing spondylitis. TCRdb reprocessed the 5' RACE reads with MiXCR, giving one entry per CDR3 protein. The sample yields about 160,000 distinct CDR3 sequences, around 19% seen once. Specimen: blood, either unsorted or a sorted T cell fraction (not recorded which). These receptors came from a male donor with ankylosing spondylitis or in good health (not recorded which).

The J gene is TRBJ2-1, the V gene TRBV20-1; the D is unclear. The CDR3 is 10 residues long. Trimming left V 6 bases short and J 6 bases short, with 6 bases between. The germline V gene has CDR1 DFQATT and CDR2 SNEGSKA (reference sequence). Here the CDR3 reads CSADANEQFF. The CDR3 nucleotides are TGCAGTGCCGACGCCAATGAGCAGTTCTTC.

This clonotype was picked up many times. V and J are TRBV20-1 and TRBJ2-2; D not resolved. Germline values: CDR1 DFQATT, CDR2 SNEGSKA (reference sequence). V was pared by 5 bases and J by 6 bases, with 13 bases between. CDR3 length equals 13 residues. The chain's CDR3 is CSAHETMAGELFF. The CDR3 nucleotides are TGCAGTGCTCATGAAACTATGGCCGGGGAGCTGTTTTTT.

Notes on this clonotype: This clone may be a read error of a much larger clone one base away. This chain links TRBV10-3 with TRBJ2-1, with D tentatively TRBD1 or TRBD2 (5 bases each). The CDR3 length is 13 residues. Germline V gene lookup returns CDR1 ENHRY and CDR2 SYGVKD. Trimming took 6 bases from V and 9 from J, leaving 15 bases between them. The CDR3 bases are TGTGCCATCAGGGGACCCACTTTGTCTGAGCAGTTCTTC. This sequence encodes CAIRGPTLSEQFF.

The genes are TRBV5-1 and TRBJ2-7; D unclear. V gave up 1 base and J gave up 4 bases, with 18 bases separating them. The CDR3 totals 16 residues. Germline-derived CDR1 and CDR2 are SGHRS and YFSETQ. CDR3 nucleotide sequence: TGCGCCAGCAGCTTGAGGGTAGGCCGATTGTCATACGAGCAGTACTTC. Residues: CASSLRVGRLSYEQYF.

The rearrangement joins TRBV9 to TRBJ2-2; the match to TRBD2 covers 7 bases. V trimming: 4 bases; J trimming: 1 base; junction bases outside the gene matches: 7. CDR3 length: 16 residues. The germline CDR1 and CDR2 sequences are SGDLS and YYNGEE. CDR3 bases: TGTGCCAGCAGCTGGTGGGAGGGCCTGAACACCGGGGAGCTGTTTTTT. Its protein product is CASSWWEGLNTGELFF.

This clonotype was seen at least ten times. The J gene is TRBJ2-1, the V gene TRBV5-1, with TRBD1 matching over 9 bases. Trimming took 0 bases from V and 6 from J; bases not matched to a gene: 4. The CDR3 covers 15 residues. In germline, CDR1 is SGHRS, CDR2 YFSETQ. CDR3 bases: TGCGCCAGCAGCTTGGGGACAGGGGTTGGCAATGAGCAGTTCTTC. It codes for CASSLGTGVGNEQFF.